A single sample gave rise to the 30 T cell receptor beta chains below, sequenced in a study of shared clonotypes between healthy human individuals. TCRdb keeps only in-frame clones here, not all; method: immunoSEQ multiplex PCR. This table has some 240,000 clones, over 60% appearing once. The sequenced sample consisted of memory CD4+ T cells sorted from blood. Described subset: CD45RA-negative fraction. These TCRs come from a man aged 25 to 40 in good health.

V usage is TRBV2 and J usage is TRBJ2-5; 7 bases map to TRBD1. The ends lost 3 bases at V and 2 bases at J; junction bases unmatched: 6. The CDR3 is 15 amino acids. CDR1 and CDR2 (germline): SNHLY, FYNNEI. The CDR3 spells CASSEMGQLQETQYF. The CDR3 region has the DNA TGTGCCAGCAGTGAGATGGGACAGTTACAAGAGACCCAGTACTTC.

The rearrangement joins TRBV28 to TRBJ1-2; D remains ambiguous. The CDR3 contains 13 residues. Germline V lookup: CDR1 MDHEN, CDR2 SYDVKM. Trimming left V 3 bases short and J 2 bases short, with 7 bases between. The CDR3 sequence is CASSFISNYGYTF. CDR3 bases: TGTGCCAGCAGTTTTATATCAAACTATGGCTACACCTTC.

The gene calls are TRBV5-6 and TRBJ2-2; perhaps TRBD1 as D (5 bases). CDR3 length: 19 residues. Trimming took 4 bases from V and 0 from J, leaving 22 bases between them. The V gene's germline CDR1 is SGHDT and CDR2 YYEEEE. The CDR3 nucleotides are TGTGCCAGCAGCCCAACACGGCGGTACAGGACCACGAACACCGGGGAGCTGTTTTTT. Translated, it gives CASSPTRRYRTTNTGELFF.

The table lists this clone with a few counts. The rearrangement uses TRBV18 and TRBJ1-2, with D hard to call. This CDR3 comprises 14 residues. Trimming removed 2 bases at V and 3 bases at J, with 10 bases between. CDR1 KGHSH and CDR2 LQKENI come from the germline V gene. The CDR3: CASSPIPTDYGYTF. CDR3 nucleotides: TGTGCCAGCTCACCAATACCCACGGACTATGGCTACACCTTC.

The chain joins TRBV7-3 to TRBJ2-5; D uncertain. The CDR3 runs 13 residues. Germline CDR1 and CDR2: SGHTA and FQGTGA. V dropped 2 bases and J dropped 5 bases, with 9 bases sitting between them. CDR3 residues: CASSLPAGETQYF. In nucleotides, the CDR3 is TGTGCCAGCAGCTTACCTGCCGGGGAGACCCAGTACTTC.

About this clone itself: Other DNA sequences in the sample encode the same CDR3. The chain uses TRBV2 and TRBJ2-7; D uncertain. Germline V gene lookup returns CDR1 SNHLY and CDR2 FYNNEI. V was pared by 6 bases and J by 4 bases, with 7 bases between. The CDR3 runs 11 residues. The CDR3 is CASSPLYEQYF. CDR3 in DNA: TGTGCCAGCAGCCCCCTTTACGAGCAGTACTTC.

This clone occurred a few times. The chain combines TRBV2 with TRBJ2-5; D may correspond to TRBD1 or TRBD2 (6 bases each). The CDR3 has 13 residues. CDR1 is SNHLY, CDR2 FYNNEI, per germline. CDR3 in DNA: TGTGCTCCCCGGAGGGGGTCTGGGGAGACCCAGTACTTC. This gives the protein CAPRRGSGETQYF.

This clone appeared once. The rearrangement uses TRBV7-8 and TRBJ2-1, with no clear D. The germline CDR1 and CDR2 sequences are SGHVS and FQNEAQ. Trimming took 1 base from V and 4 from J, leaving 14 bases between them. The CDR3 runs 16 residues. CDR3 sequence: CASSLVWATLYNEQFF. In DNA form, the CDR3 reads TGTGCCAGCAGCTTAGTATGGGCTACCCTTTACAATGAGCAGTTCTTC.

The gene calls are TRBV5-1 and TRBJ2-3, with 10 positions matching TRBD2. Germline V CDR1 and CDR2: SGHRS, YFSETQ. The CDR3 is made up of 17 amino acids. The V gene end was trimmed by 1 base and the J gene end by 2 bases; junction bases not matched to a gene: 7. The CDR3 region is CASSLRSGRVNTDTQYF. CDR3 nucleotides: TGCGCCAGCAGCTTGAGAAGCGGGAGGGTTAACACAGATACGCAGTATTTT.

This clone came up a few times. This chain uses TRBV6-6 with TRBJ2-7, with D perhaps TRBD2 (6 bases). Germline V CDR1 and CDR2: MNHNY, SVGAGI (reference sequence). V dropped 5 bases and J dropped 0 bases, with 14 bases sitting between them. The CDR3 is 15 residues long. CDR3 coding DNA: TGTGCCAGCAGTGCGGGACGCCAGGGCTCCTACGAGCAGTACTTC. Its protein product is CASSAGRQGSYEQYF.

The chain employs TRBV10-3 and TRBJ2-7, with D possibly matching TRBD2 (5 bases). CDR3 length: 11 amino acids. Germline-derived CDR1 and CDR2 are ENHRY and SYGVKD. Trimming removed 6 bases at V and 4 bases at J, with 7 bases between. CDR3 nucleotide sequence: TGTGCCATCAGGGAGGATTACGAGCAGTACTTC. It yields the protein CAIREDYEQYF.

The gene calls are TRBV28 and TRBJ2-1; 13 nucleotides agree with TRBD2. With V trimmed by 5 bases and J by 14 bases, 9 bases remained unmatched. Germline V gene lookup returns CDR1 MDHEN and CDR2 SYDVKM. This CDR3 has 14 residues. The DNA for the CDR3 is TGTGCCAGCAGTCTAGGACTAGCGGGAGCAGGGGAGTTCTTC. Translating it yields CASSLGLAGAGEFF.

The chain employs TRBV5-1 and TRBJ1-1; TRBD1 agrees at 12 bases. V was clipped by 4 bases and J by 4 bases; unmatched bases: 8. CDR3 length equals 16 residues. From germline, CDR1 is SGHRS and CDR2 YFSETQ. CDR3 nucleotide sequence: TGCGCCAGCAGCGGGGACAGGGGGCGCGCCCCCACTGAAGCTTTCTTT. Translation gives CASSGDRGRAPTEAFF.

V gene TRBV5-1 combines with J gene TRBJ2-7; D not resolved. V dropped 2 bases and J dropped 6 bases, with 18 bases sitting between them. The germline V gene has CDR1 SGHRS and CDR2 YFSETQ. This CDR3 region has 15 residues. The CDR3 is CASSLTGAWVGEQYF. The DNA for the CDR3 is TGCGCCAGCAGCTTAACTGGAGCATGGGTGGGCGAGCAGTACTTC.

This clone turned up a few times. The chain combines TRBV5-1 with TRBJ2-7; TRBD2 matches 11 bases. The germline gives CDR1 SGHRS, CDR2 YFSETQ. This CDR3 is built from 15 residues. V lost 0 bases to trimming and J lost 6 bases; unmatched junction nucleotides: 5. Here the CDR3 DNA reads TGCGCCAGCAGCTTGGTCCTAGCGGGAGGAGGCGAGCAGTACTTC. As protein: CASSLVLAGGGEQYF.

CDR3 residues: CASREGQETQYF. The CDR3 DNA reads TGTGCCAGCAGGGAGGGCCAAGAGACCCAGTACTTC. The J gene is TRBJ2-5, the V gene TRBV25-1; D might be TRBD2 (6 bases). Between the trimmed V and J ends, which lost 6 bases and 1 base, there was a span of 6 bases. CDR1 is MGHDK, CDR2 SYGVNS, per germline. CDR3 size: 12 residues. The full variable domain, in which reference TRBV25-1 and TRBJ2-5 provide the parts outside the CDR3, is EADIYQTPRYLVIGTGKKITLECSQTMGHDKMYWYQQDPGMELHLIHYSYGVNSTEKGDLSSESTVSRIRTEHFPLTLESARPSHTSQYLCASREGQETQYFGPGTRLLVL.

A remark on this clone: This specimen includes other DNA sequences encoding the same CDR3. CDR3 sequence (DNA): TGCGCCAGCAGCTTGGACAGATTGAACACTGAAGCTTTCTTT. This gives the protein CASSLDRLNTEAFF. The genes are TRBV5-1 and TRBJ1-1; D is unclear. The germline V and J ends were trimmed by 0 bases and 0 bases, with 6 bases remaining between them. Germline V CDR1 and CDR2: SGHRS, YFSETQ. CDR3 length equals 14 residues.

The rearrangement links TRBV5-1 to TRBJ2-1; 10 bases agree with TRBD2. V dropped 6 bases and J dropped 3; count of bases not matched to a gene: 6. This CDR3 spans 15 amino acids. CDR1 and CDR2 from the germline V gene are SGHRS and YFSETQ. The CDR3 nucleotides read TGCGCCAGCAACCCTTCTAGCGGGAGCTACAATGAGCAGTTCTTC. This sequence encodes CASNPSSGSYNEQFF.

The chain has TRBV2 and TRBJ2-7; maybe TRBD1 (5 bases). Germline assignment: CDR1 SNHLY and CDR2 FYNNEI. Deletions cut 8 bases from V and 3 bases from J, with 17 bases between. CDR3 size: 14 residues. CDR3 nucleotides: TGTGCCAGCGGGGCGGACAAGAGCTACTACGAGCAGTACTTC. The encoded protein is CASGADKSYYEQYF.

The chain recombines TRBV29-1 with TRBJ2-5; possibly TRBD2 for D (6 bases). Per germline, CDR1 SQVTM and CDR2 ANQGSEA. Trimming cost V 5 bases and J 9 bases, with 25 bases left between them. The CDR3 consists of 15 residues. The CDR3: CSVRTTEALSGAQYF. The CDR3 bases are TGCAGCGTTCGGACCACGGAGGCGCTTTCGGGAGCCCAGTACTTC.

This clone showed up just a few times. V is TRBV2 and J is TRBJ1-1; no reliable D call. Germline CDR1 SNHLY, CDR2 FYNNEI. This CDR3 comprises 13 residues. V was cut by 1 base and J by 0 bases, with 3 bases left in between. CDR3 in amino acids: CASSEEVNTEAFF. DNA of the CDR3: TGTGCCAGCAGTGAAGAGGTGAACACTGAAGCTTTCTTT.

The rearrangement links TRBV5-4 to TRBJ1-1, with TRBD1 as a possible D gene (5 bases). V was pared by 3 bases and J by 1 base, with 7 bases between. This CDR3 has 13 amino acids. The V gene's germline CDR1 is SGHNT and CDR2 YYREEE (reference sequence). The CDR3 loop is CASSYGQNTEAFF. In DNA, the CDR3 is TGTGCCAGCAGCTACGGACAGAACACTGAAGCTTTCTTT.

The chain couples TRBV28 to TRBJ2-7; D may be TRBD2 (5 bases). Germline CDR1 and CDR2: MDHEN and SYDVKM. CDR3 length equals 12 residues. V was pared by 8 bases and J by 2 bases, with 10 bases between. The CDR3 spells CASGDYAYEQYF. CDR3 nucleotide sequence: TGTGCCAGCGGTGACTATGCCTACGAGCAGTACTTC.

This chain uses TRBV29-1 with TRBJ2-5; tentatively, D is TRBD2 (6 bases). The CDR3 spans 13 residues. V was trimmed by 7 bases and J by 2 bases, leaving 14 bases between them. Germline CDR1 reads SQVTM; CDR2 reads ANQGSEA. CDR3 bases: TGCAGCGCAGGTTGGCGGGGACAAGAGACCCAGTACTTC. It encodes CSAGWRGQETQYF. Based on the CDR3 plus reference TRBV29-1 and TRBJ2-5, the full variable domain is SAVISQKPSRDICQRGTSLTIQCQVDSQVTMMFWYRQQPGQSLTLIATANQGSEATYESGFVIDKFPISRPNLTFSTLTVSNMSPEDSSIYLCSAGWRGQETQYFGPGTRLLVL.

The chain recombines TRBV10-3 with TRBJ2-1; TRBD2 matches at 14 bases. The CDR3 is 17 residues long. V trimming: 10 bases; J trimming: 0 bases; junction bases outside the gene matches: 8. Germline V CDR1 and CDR2: ENHRY, SYGVKD. The CDR3 DNA reads TGTGCCACCAGGACTAGCGGGAGGTCGAACTCCTACAATGAGCAGTTCTTC. It yields the protein CATRTSGRSNSYNEQFF.

The J gene is TRBJ2-3, the V gene TRBV30; 9 nucleotides agree with TRBD2. Losses at the gene ends were 1 base for V and 3 bases for J; bases not matched to a gene: 14. In germline, CDR1 is GTSNPN, CDR2 SVGIG (reference sequence). The CDR3 has 18 amino acids. The CDR3 region is CAWSGLAGRPLETDTQYF. DNA for the CDR3: TGTGCCTGGAGTGGGCTAGCGGGACGCCCCCTTGAAACAGATACGCAGTATTTT.

This clone was recorded a few times. The V and J genes are TRBV10-2 and TRBJ1-1; TRBD1 matches 10 bases. The germline V gene has CDR1 WSHSY and CDR2 SAAADI. The junction had 6 bases not matched to a gene; V was cut back by 3 bases and J by 5 bases. The CDR3 extends over 15 amino acids. The CDR3 spells CASSDPRQGATEAFF. CDR3 coding DNA: TGCGCCAGCAGTGACCCTCGACAGGGGGCGACTGAAGCTTTCTTT.

This chain links TRBV15 with TRBJ2-1; D unresolved. Germline CDR1 is LNHNV and CDR2 is YYDKDF (reference sequence). The CDR3 sequence is 15 residues long. Trimming pared 0 bases from V and 5 bases from J, leaving 11 bases between. The CDR3 DNA reads as TGTGCCACCAGCAGAGAGGCGGAAAGGGACAATGAGCAGTTCTTC. This translates into CATSREAERDNEQFF.

V and J are TRBV18 and TRBJ1-5; TRBD1 is a possible D gene (5 bases). CDR3 size: 19 residues. V was shortened by 1 base and J by 0 bases, with 19 bases between the two germline ends. The germline V gene encodes CDR1 KGHSH and CDR2 LQKENI. The CDR3 bases are TGTGCCAGCTCACCACGCGGGACCTCCCTCCCTAATAGCAATCAGCCCCAGCATTTT. This encodes CASSPRGTSLPNSNQPQHF.

The chain uses TRBV27 and TRBJ1-2; 9 nucleotides match TRBD1. The junction had 1 base not matched to a gene; V was cut back by 6 bases and J by 2 bases. This CDR3 comprises 13 residues. Per germline, CDR1 MNHEY and CDR2 SMNVEV (reference sequence). CDR3 coding DNA: TGTGCCAGCAGGACAGGGGGAAACTATGGCTACACCTTC. Amino acid sequence: CASRTGGNYGYTF.